Listed below are T cell receptor beta chains from one sample, sequenced in a study of shared clonotypes between healthy human individuals. TCRdb's copy holds only in-frame clones and misses some; the assay was immunoSEQ multiplex PCR. The data show 2.5 million or so clones, just over 90% seen once. Sequencing used naive CD4+ T cells sorted from blood. The receptor source for this set is a man younger than 30 in good health. Each CDR3 is given with its conserved first and last residue. A D gene is named only where the DNA matches it firmly.

CDR3 DNA | CDR3 protein | D gene | J gene | V gene
TGTGCCAGCTCACCAATTTCGACAGGGGGCCCGTCTAACTATGGCTACACCTTC | CASSPISTGGPSNYGYTF | TRBD1 | TRBJ1-2 | TRBV18
TGCAGCGTTGTCAGGGGAACCAGACTTAGCACAGATACGCAGTATTTT | CSVVRGTRLSTDTQYF | . | TRBJ2-3 | TRBV29-1
TGTGCCAGCAGACGAGCGGGAGCGGTGTACGAGCAGTACTTC | CASRRAGAVYEQYF | TRBD2 | TRBJ2-7 | TRBV27
TGTGCCTCAATACAGGGGTACTCTGGAAACACCATATATTTT | CASIQGYSGNTIYF | TRBD1 | TRBJ1-3 | TRBV30
TGTGCCAGCAGCGTATACGACAGGGGCACTTCTGGGGCCAACGTCCTGACTTTC | CASSVYDRGTSGANVLTF | TRBD1 | TRBJ2-6 | TRBV9
TGTGCCAGCACCACCAGGGGACAAGAGACCCAGTACTTC | CASTTRGQETQYF | . | TRBJ2-5 | TRBV28
TGTGCCAGCAGCTTAGGCCGACAGACCAATGAGCAGTTCTTC | CASSLGRQTNEQFF | . | TRBJ2-1 | TRBV7-2
TGTGCCAGCAGCCACACATTAGCGGGGGGGCTGCCAGATACGCAGTATTTT | CASSHTLAGGLPDTQYF | TRBD2 | TRBJ2-3 | TRBV14
TGTGCCAGCAGAAGGAGGGCGGACAATGAGCAGTTCTTC | CASRRRADNEQFF | . | TRBJ2-1 | TRBV2
TGTGCCTGGAGTGTACCTGGAGACGGTAGCAATCAGCCCCAGCATTTT | CAWSVPGDGSNQPQHF | . | TRBJ1-5 | TRBV30
TGTGCCAGCAGCGGTAGCGGGTTGAGGGTCCTCCACTTT | CASSGSGLRVLHF | . | TRBJ1-6 | TRBV6-4
TGTGCCAGCAGTTTATATACGACCTACGAGCAGTACTTC | CASSLYTTYEQYF | . | TRBJ2-7 | TRBV28
TGTGCCAGCAGCTTAGCTAGGGGAGTTTACACTGAAGCTTTCTTT | CASSLARGVYTEAFF | . | TRBJ1-1 | TRBV7-2